This is a list of T cell receptor beta chains from one sample in a study of blood T cell repertoires in COVID-19. Generated by immunoSEQ multiplex PCR, the TCRdb table keeps only in-frame clones and is missing some. The repertoire holds some 99,000 clones, with roughly 90% as singletons. The sequenced sample was peripheral blood. The receptors were gathered from a human donor with COVID-19, enrolled during active disease. The donor label of this sample is uncertain. The conserved cysteine and the conserved F or W are not part of the CDR3 here.

TRBV11-2	TRBJ2-7	ASSPSGLEAYEQY
TRBV30	TRBJ1-1	AWSRGGTEAF
TRBV19	TRBJ1-1	ASSPLGDRHTEAF
TRBV5-1	TRBJ2-7	ASTLDGQGPYEQY
TRBV7-2	TRBJ2-1	ASSPDWSYNEQF
TRBV7-9	TRBJ2-7	ASSLQQAYEQY
TRBV5-1	TRBJ1-2	ASSMGSGANYGYT
TRBV25-1	TRBJ1-2	ASSGTDYGYT
TRBV25-1	TRBJ1-5	ASSEQHNQPQH
TRBV2	TRBJ1-4	ASSEGGLKEKLF
TRBV6-5	TRBJ2-1	ASSLAAFEYNEQF
TRBV5-1	TRBJ2-6	ASSITGSGANVLT
TRBV2	TRBJ2-1	ASKVEVSREQF
TRBV28	TRBJ1-5	ASGTGGGNQPQH
TRBV5-8	TRBJ1-2	ASSWGGGSYGYT
TRBV5-4	TRBJ1-1	ASSLGRQNEAF
TRBV7-3	TRBJ2-7	ASSLYGTGENEQY
TRBV10-1	TRBJ2-1	ASSEPGTSGTNEQF
TRBV5-4	TRBJ2-5	ASSTGRLQETQY
TRBV19	TRBJ1-1	ASIRRGEAF
TRBV11-2	TRBJ2-1	ASSFRLAGEPQF
TRBV6-6	TRBJ1-3	ASSYGQGSSGNTIY
TRBV6-4	TRBJ1-4	ASSDSGAGWANEKLF
TRBV9	TRBJ2-6	ASSAEHSGAFSGANVLT
TRBV24-1	TRBJ2-2	ATSEDRYGPGELF